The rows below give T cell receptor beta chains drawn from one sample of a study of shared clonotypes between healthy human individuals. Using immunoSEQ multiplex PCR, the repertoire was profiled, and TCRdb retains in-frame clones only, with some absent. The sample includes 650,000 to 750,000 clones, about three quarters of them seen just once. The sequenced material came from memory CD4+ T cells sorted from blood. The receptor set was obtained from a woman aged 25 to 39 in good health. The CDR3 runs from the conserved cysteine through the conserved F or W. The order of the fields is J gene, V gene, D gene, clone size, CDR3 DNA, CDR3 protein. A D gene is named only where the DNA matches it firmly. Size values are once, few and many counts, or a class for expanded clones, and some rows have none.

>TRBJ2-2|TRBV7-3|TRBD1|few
TGTGCCAGCAGCCGGGGACAGGGAAGCGGGGAGCTGTTTTTT
CASSRGQGSGELFF
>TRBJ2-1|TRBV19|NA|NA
TGTGCCAGTAGTATGGGAACAGGTAGCTCCTACAATGAGCAGTTCTTC
CASSMGTGSSYNEQFF
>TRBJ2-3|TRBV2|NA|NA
TGTGCCAGCAGTTTTTCCCTAGACTCCCGGGAGCAGTATTTT
CASSFSLDSREQYF
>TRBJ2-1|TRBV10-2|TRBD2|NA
TGCGCCAGCAGCGTAGGCGGGGGGGATGAGCAGTTCTTC
CASSVGGGDEQFF
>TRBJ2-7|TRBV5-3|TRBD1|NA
TGTGCCAGAAGAGCTCCCGGGACAGGGCTCGAGCAGTACTTC
CARRAPGTGLEQYF
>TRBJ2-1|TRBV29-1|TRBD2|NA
TGCAGCATTTGCAGCGGGAACTGCAATGAGCAGTTCTTC
CSICSGNCNEQFF
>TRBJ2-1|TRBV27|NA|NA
TGTGCCAGCAGTTTACGAGGGCAGGGGGGAGGCAATGAGCAGTTCTTC
CASSLRGQGGGNEQFF
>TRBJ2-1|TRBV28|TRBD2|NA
TGTGCCAGCAGCTCTCCCTCCCCTGGGACTAGCGGGATAAGCTCCTACAATGAGCAGTTCTTC
CASSSPSPGTSGISSYNEQFF
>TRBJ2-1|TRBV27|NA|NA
TGTGCCAGCAGTAAAGTCAGCAGGAGTCTAACAGGGCAGTTCTTC
CASSKVSRSLTGQFF
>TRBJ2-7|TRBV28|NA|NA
TGTGCCAGCAGCCGCCCGCCAGGGGACAACTACGAGCAGTACTTC
CASSRPPGDNYEQYF
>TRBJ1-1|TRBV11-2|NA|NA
TGTGCCAGCAGCTTAGAGGCAGCGAACACTGAAGCTTTCTTT
CASSLEAANTEAFF
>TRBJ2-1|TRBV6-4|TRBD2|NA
TGTGCCACCTCTGACGCGGGAGGGCCCGTCAATGAGCAGTTCTTC
CATSDAGGPVNEQFF
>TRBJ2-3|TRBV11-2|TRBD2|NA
TGTGCCAGCAGCCTAGCCCTGGGACTAGCAGGAGATACGCAGTATTTT
CASSLALGLAGDTQYF
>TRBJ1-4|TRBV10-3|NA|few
TGTGCCATCTCCCAAGCAGGGGAAAAACTGTTTTTT
CAISQAGEKLFF
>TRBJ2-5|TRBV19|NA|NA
TGTGCCAGTAGCAGCACCCAAGAGACCCAGTACTTC
CASSSTQETQYF
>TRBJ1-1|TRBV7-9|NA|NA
TGTGCCAGCAGCTTCCTCGACAGTAACACTGAAGCTTTCTTT
CASSFLDSNTEAFF
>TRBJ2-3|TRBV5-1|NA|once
TGCGCCAGCAGCCCGGGGAGCACAGATACGCAGTATTTT
CASSPGSTDTQYF
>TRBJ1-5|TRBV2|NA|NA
TGTGCCAGCAGTGGCAGGGGCCCGGATCAGCCCCAGCATTTT
CASSGRGPDQPQHF
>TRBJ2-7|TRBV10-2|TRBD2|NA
TGCGCCAGCAGTGAGTGGGGGGGGACGGGTACGGGCGAGCAGTACTTC
CASSEWGGTGTGEQYF
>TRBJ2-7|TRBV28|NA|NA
TGTGCCAGCAGTTTGGATGGTGGGGCTGTCCCCTTCGAGCAGTACTTC
CASSLDGGAVPFEQYF
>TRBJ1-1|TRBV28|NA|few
TGTGCCAGCAAGGGGGGCGTAATGAACACTGAAGCTTTCTTT
CASKGGVMNTEAFF
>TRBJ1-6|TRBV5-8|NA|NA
TGTGCCAGCAGCCCGAGGGTCGGGGGCGAGTCACCCCTCCACTTT
CASSPRVGGESPLHF
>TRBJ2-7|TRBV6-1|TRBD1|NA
TGTGCCAGCAGGGCCACACAGGGGTCCTACGAGCAGTACTTC
CASRATQGSYEQYF
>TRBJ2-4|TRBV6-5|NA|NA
TGTGCCAGCGGTTTAGGAGAGCAGCAACCTCAGTACTTC
CASGLGEQQPQYF
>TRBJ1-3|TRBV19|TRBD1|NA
TGTGCCAGTAGCCGGGACAGGGGGACTTTTGGAAACACCATATATTTT
CASSRDRGTFGNTIYF
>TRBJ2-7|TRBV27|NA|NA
TGTGCCAGCAGTTCGCCCCGTACTTCCCATCGGCTTTTGGTCTCCAGGTACGAGCAGTACTTC
CASSSPRTSHRLLVSRYEQYF
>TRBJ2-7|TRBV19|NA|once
TGTGCCAGTAGTATTGGGTCTCTCCGGGACTCCCTGGGCGAGCAGTACTTC
CASSIGSLRDSLGEQYF
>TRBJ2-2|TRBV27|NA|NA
TGTGCCAGCAGGGTAGGGCCGGGAACCGGGGAGCTGTTTTTT
CASRVGPGTGELFF
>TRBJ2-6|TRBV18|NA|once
TGTGCCAGCTCACCAGACTCTGGGGCCAACGTCCTGACTTTC
CASSPDSGANVLTF
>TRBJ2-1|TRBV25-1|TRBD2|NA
TGTGCCAGCAGTGGACGGTCCCTAGCGGCTACCTACAATGAGCAGTTCTTC
CASSGRSLAATYNEQFF
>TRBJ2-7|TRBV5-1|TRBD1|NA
TGCGCCAGCAGCGTTGGACAGGGAGATAACGAGCAGTACTTC
CASSVGQGDNEQYF
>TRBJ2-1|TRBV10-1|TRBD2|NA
TGCGCCAGCAGTGAACGGGCTAGCGGGAGCAGTGAGCAGTTCTTC
CASSERASGSSEQFF
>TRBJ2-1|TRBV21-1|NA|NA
TGTGCCAGCAGCACCCTAGACGCTTCCCTTTCCTACAATGAGCAGTTCTTC
CASSTLDASLSYNEQFF
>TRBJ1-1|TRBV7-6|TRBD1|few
TGTGCCAGCAGCCTTACCGGGACAGACACTGAAGCTTTCTTT
CASSLTGTDTEAFF
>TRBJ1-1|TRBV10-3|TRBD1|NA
TGTGCCATCAGGCAGGGGGCGTCGGAAACTGAAGCTTTCTTT
CAIRQGASETEAFF
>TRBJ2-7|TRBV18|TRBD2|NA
TGTGCCAGCTCACCCACGACTAGCGGCTCCTACGAGCAGTACTTC
CASSPTTSGSYEQYF
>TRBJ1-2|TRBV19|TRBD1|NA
TGTGCCAGTACCCCCGGGACAGGGGCGCAATATGGCTACACCTTC
CASTPGTGAQYGYTF
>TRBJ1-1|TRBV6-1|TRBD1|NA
TGTGCCATCGGACAGGGTTACGCTGAAGCTTTCTTT
CAIGQGYAEAFF
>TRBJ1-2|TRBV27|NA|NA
TGTGCCAGCAGACCCTTCCCAGGGCTTAGCTATGGCTACACCTTC
CASRPFPGLSYGYTF
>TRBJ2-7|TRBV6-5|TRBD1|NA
TGTGCCAGCCGGGACAGAGGATCCTACGAGCAGTACTTC
CASRDRGSYEQYF
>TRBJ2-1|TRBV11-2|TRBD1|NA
TGTGCCAGCAGGCCGATGACAGGGGGCGATGAGCAGTTCTTC
CASRPMTGGDEQFF
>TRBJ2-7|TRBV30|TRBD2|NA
TGTGCCTGGAGTGTACGGGGACTAGCGGGACCCGAGCAGTACTTC
CAWSVRGLAGPEQYF
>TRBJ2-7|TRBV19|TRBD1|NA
TGTGCCAGTAGTCCCGCCGGGACAGGGACTTGGGAGCAGTACTTC
CASSPAGTGTWEQYF
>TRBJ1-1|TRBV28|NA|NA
TGTGCCAGCAGCCCCCCGGGGGGGGGCACTGAAGCTTTCTTT
CASSPPGGGTEAFF